The present T cell receptor (beta chain) was sequenced within a study of blood T cells in healthy people across ages. This clonotype was counted a single time. The junction does not match germline at one end; this may be a read error. Through a sample-barcoded 5' primer and a J-beta primer mix, a second PCR was run for roughly 7 to 12 cycles. Each CDR3 protein gets one entry after TCRdb re-called the 5' RACE reads with MiXCR. This table holds 800,000 to 950,000 distinct CDR3 sequences, about 29% found once. The CDR3 loop spans 17 amino acids. Germline V CDR1 and CDR2: DFQATT, SNEGSKA (reference sequence). The data were also submitted as part of a second study, on T cells of mothers and their children.

J is TRBJ1-1 and V is TRBV20-1; 11 bases match TRBD1. This clonotype was sampled from a woman between 35 and 50 years old in good health. Material: blood. CDR3 in amino acids: CSAGGQGANGISTDAFF. Here the CDR3 DNA reads TGCAGTGCGGGAGGACAGGGGGCGAACGGCATAAGCACTGATGCTTTCTTT.